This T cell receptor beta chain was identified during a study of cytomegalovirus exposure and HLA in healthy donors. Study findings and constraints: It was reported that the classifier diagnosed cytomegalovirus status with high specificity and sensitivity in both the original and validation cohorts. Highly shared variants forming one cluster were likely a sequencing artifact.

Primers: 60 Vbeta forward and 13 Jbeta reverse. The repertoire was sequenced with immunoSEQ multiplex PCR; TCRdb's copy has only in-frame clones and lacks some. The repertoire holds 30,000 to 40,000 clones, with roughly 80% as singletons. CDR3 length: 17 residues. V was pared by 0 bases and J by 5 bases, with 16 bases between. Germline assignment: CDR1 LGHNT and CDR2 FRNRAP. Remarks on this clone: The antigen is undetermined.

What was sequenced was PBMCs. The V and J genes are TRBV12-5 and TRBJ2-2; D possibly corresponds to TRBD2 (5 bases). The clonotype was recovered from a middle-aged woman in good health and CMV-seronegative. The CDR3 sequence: CASGLVLGVFGTGELFF. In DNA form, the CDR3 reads TGTGCTAGTGGTTTGGTACTAGGAGTTTTCGGAACCGGGGAGCTGTTTTTT.